A single sample is the source of the 13 T cell receptor beta chains below, sequenced in a study of beta chain features in type 1 diabetes. General study findings and limits: Among all four CD4+ subsets, Type 1 diabetes patients had TCRB CDR3s that were moderately but significantly shorter.

Their antigens are not known. Sequenced material consisted of expressed TCRB transcripts (all of the isolated RNA was reverse transcribed). The table came from immunoSEQ multiplex PCR; TCRdb's copy has only in-frame clones and leaves some out. The table records roughly 180,000 clones, 7.8% of them present only once. The sequenced material came from central memory CD4+ T cells from blood. These receptors were taken from a woman in her thirties or forties with type 1 diabetes.

This clone was observed a few times. The chain couples TRBV6-5 to TRBJ1-2, with D possibly matching TRBD1 (6 bases). The CDR3 sequence is 12 residues long. Trimming left V 6 bases short and J 7 bases short, with 12 bases between. CDR1 is MNHEY, CDR2 SVGAGI, per germline. The CDR3 nucleotides read TGTGCCAGCAGCACAGGGATGAGTGGCTACACCTTC. Translated, it gives CASSTGMSGYTF.

J is TRBJ2-1 and V is TRBV5-1; D possibly corresponds to TRBD1 (6 bases). This CDR3 has 15 residues. Germline V gene lookup returns CDR1 SGHRS and CDR2 YFSETQ. V was clipped by 4 bases and J by 7 bases, with 18 bases between them. The CDR3 DNA reads TGCGCCAGCAGCCGATTGGGGGCAGGGGATAATGAGCAGTTCTTC. Its protein is CASSRLGAGDNEQFF.

This clone appeared a few times. V and J are TRBV7-2 and TRBJ1-1, with D possibly TRBD1 on 6 matching bases. Germline V gene lookup returns CDR1 SGHTA and CDR2 FQGNSA. V dropped 2 bases and J dropped 1 base, with 17 bases sitting between them. CDR3 length equals 17 residues. The chain's CDR3 is CASSLRRQGGGNTEAFF. Written as DNA, the CDR3 is TGTGCCAGCAGCTTAAGGAGGCAGGGAGGGGGGAACACTGAAGCTTTCTTT.

This clone occurred a few times. The rearrangement links TRBV5-1 to TRBJ2-1; 9 nucleotides align to TRBD1. J gave up 9 bases and V 4 bases, and 11 bases lay outside the gene matches. CDR1 is SGHRS and CDR2 is YFSETQ in the germline V gene. The CDR3 sequence is 15 residues long. The CDR3 DNA sequence: TGCGCCAGCAGCCCCGGGACAGGGAATGGCGGTGAGCAGTTCTTC. This gives the protein CASSPGTGNGGEQFF.

The chain combines TRBV5-4 with TRBJ2-6; 10 bases agree with TRBD1. The CDR3 covers 18 residues. Germline loops: CDR1 SGHNT, CDR2 YYREEE (reference sequence). V shed 2 bases, J shed 3 bases, and the junction held 8 bases outside the gene matches. CDR3 DNA sequence: TGTGCCAGCAGCTTCCGGGACAGGGGCAATGGTGGGGCCAACGTCCTGACTTTC. The encoded protein is CASSFRDRGNGGANVLTF.

The J gene is TRBJ2-2, the V gene TRBV28; D is perhaps TRBD1 (5 bases). CDR3 length: 16 residues. CDR1 and CDR2 (germline): MDHEN, SYDVKM. With 1 base removed from V and 0 bases from J, the gap between germline ends came to 9 bases. The CDR3 region is CASSLLKGSNTGELFF. In DNA, the CDR3 is TGTGCCAGCAGTTTATTAAAGGGGTCGAACACCGGGGAGCTGTTTTTT.

In this sample, this clone turned up a few times. This rearrangement joins TRBV28 to TRBJ2-3, with TRBD2 identical over 8 bases. J gave up 1 base and V 6 bases, and 9 bases lay outside the gene matches. The germline CDR1 and CDR2 sequences are MDHEN and SYDVKM. The CDR3 runs to 16 residues. The CDR3 reads CASRKHRGGGTDTQYF. DNA of the CDR3: TGTGCCAGCAGAAAGCACCGGGGGGGCGGCACAGATACGCAGTATTTT.

The rearrangement links TRBV28 to TRBJ1-2; D is uncertain. CDR3 size: 14 residues. V lost 6 bases and J lost 5, with 16 bases in between. Germline assignment: CDR1 MDHEN and CDR2 SYDVKM. In nucleotides, the CDR3 is TGTGCCAGCAGCCCGGTTCCCCGGGATTATGGCTACACCTTC. Translation: CASSPVPRDYGYTF.

This clone has just a few counts. The chain carries TRBV6-1 and TRBJ2-5; TRBD1 is a possible D gene (5 bases). Germline CDR1 and CDR2: MNHNS and SASEGT. V was trimmed by 5 bases and J by 5 bases, leaving 6 bases between them. The CDR3 contains 11 residues. The CDR3 nucleotides are TGTGCCAGCAGTTACAGGGAGACCCAGTACTTC. As protein: CASSYRETQYF.

This clone appeared a few times. The V and J genes are TRBV18 and TRBJ1-1; no definite D call. Trimming shortened V by 5 bases and J by 1 base, and 17 bases separated the two germline ends. Germline V gene sequence: CDR1 KGHSH, CDR2 LQKENI. CDR3 length: 16 residues. The CDR3 loop is CASSSDQILANTEAFF. DNA of the CDR3: TGTGCCAGCTCATCCGACCAAATCCTAGCGAACACTGAAGCTTTCTTT.

This clone was seen a few times. The sample has other DNA sequences that encode this CDR3 too. The chain is built from TRBV30 and TRBJ1-5; D is unclear. Germline V gene lookup returns CDR1 GTSNPN and CDR2 SVGIG (reference sequence). This CDR3 has 13 amino acids. Trimming cost V 4 bases and J 2 bases, with 9 bases left between them. The CDR3 DNA follows: TGTGCCTGGACTCGAGAAGGCAATCAGCCCCAGCATTTT. Its translation: CAWTREGNQPQHF.

V gene TRBV28 combines with J gene TRBJ2-5, with 15 bases matching TRBD2. The CDR3 covers 18 residues. J gave up 5 bases and V 6 bases, and 13 bases lay outside the gene matches. Looked up from germline, CDR1 is MDHEN and CDR2 is SYDVKM. DNA for the CDR3: TGTGCCAGCAGCCCCGGGGGGACTAGCGGGAGGATTCGGGAGACCCAGTACTTC. Protein sequence: CASSPGGTSGRIRETQYF.

This clone has just one count. The chain uses TRBV5-1 and TRBJ1-2, with D possibly being TRBD1 (6 bases). V was trimmed by 0 bases and J by 5 bases, leaving 11 bases between them. CDR1 and CDR2 (germline): SGHRS, YFSETQ. The CDR3 has 14 amino acids. The CDR3 region has the DNA TGCGCCAGCAGCTTGGGGGGGCCGACGTATGGCTACACCTTC. Its protein product is CASSLGGPTYGYTF.